This T cell receptor beta chain comes out of a study of blood T cell repertoires in COVID-19. Libraries were prepared by immunoSEQ multiplex PCR; TCRdb keeps only in-frame clonotypes and omits some of them. The table shows about 81,000 clones, with roughly four fifths occurring only once. This CDR3 has 14 amino acids. Trimming stripped 4 bases from V and 10 bases from J, with 15 bases between. Germline CDR1 is SGHNT and CDR2 is YYREEE (reference sequence). The clonotype originates from a man aged 55 to 70 with acute or convalescent COVID-19. The source material was peripheral blood. This chain links TRBV5-4 with TRBJ1-6, with D unclear. The CDR3 loop is CASSLPAGQSPLHF. CDR3 nucleotide sequence: TGTGCCAGCAGCCTCCCCGCGGGCCAATCACCCCTCCACTTT. The variable domain in full, with the rest retrieved from reference TRBV5-4 and TRBJ1-6, is ETGVTQSPTHLIKTRGQQVTLRCSSQSGHNTVSWYQQALGQGPQFIFQYYREEENGRGNFPPRFSGLQFPNYSSELNVNALELDDSALYLCASSLPAGQSPLHFGNGTRLTVT.